Listed here are 8 T cell receptor beta chains from one sample, sequenced in a study of long-term antiretroviral therapy in people with HIV (dated by TCRdb to the early 2020s). The immunoSEQ hsTCRB v3.0 assay was used at survey level resolution to sequence the TRB variable region. TCRdb retrieved this table from immuneACCESS and kept in-frame rearrangements only. Not all clones are present; in checked studies, unresolved V genes account for under half, and no reason is known for the remainder. The sample records about 20,000 clones, less than 95% of which are singletons. Of the sample, roughly a tenth is held by the ten largest clones. Sequenced here: unsorted PBMCs, sampled approximately 4.2 years before starting antiretroviral therapy. These receptors all stem from a woman aged 30 to 39 with HIV.

The V gene is TRBV6-6, the J gene TRBJ2-1; 7 bases map to TRBD2. CDR1 is MNHNY, CDR2 SVGAGI, per germline (reference sequence). V lost 3 bases, J lost 7 bases, and 9 bases stayed unmatched. This CDR3 region has 15 residues. The CDR3 loop reads CASSYAIAGRNEQFF. The CDR3 region has the DNA TGTGCCAGCAGTTATGCCATAGCGGGCCGGAATGAGCAGTTCTTC.

The genes are TRBV2 and TRBJ2-7; 7 nucleotides line up with TRBD1. Trimming at V came to 6 bases and at J to 12 bases, leaving 14 bases not matched to a gene. The germline CDR1 and CDR2 sequences are SNHLY and FYNNEI. The CDR3 is 13 amino acids. CDR3 residues: CASSFGTDRNPYF. DNA for the CDR3: TGTGCCAGCAGCTTTGGGACAGATAGAAATCCGTACTTC.

The V and J genes are TRBV7-9 and TRBJ2-3; D remains ambiguous. The germline V gene encodes CDR1 SEHNR and CDR2 FQNEAQ (reference sequence). V gave up 5 bases and J gave up 2 bases, with 5 bases separating them. CDR3 size: 12 residues. Written as DNA, the CDR3 is TGTGCCAGCAGCGGATACACAGATACGCAGTATTTT. Its translation is CASSGYTDTQYF.

The V and J genes are TRBV6-5 and TRBJ1-2; 7 nucleotides agree with TRBD1. The J segment lost 4 bases and the V segment lost 2 bases, leaving 4 bases of the junction unmatched. Looked up from germline, CDR1 is MNHEY and CDR2 is SVGAGI. The CDR3 is 14 amino acids. The CDR3 protein is CASSYRGRSYGYTF. The DNA for the CDR3 is TGTGCCAGCAGTTACAGGGGGCGAAGCTATGGCTACACCTTC.

The V call is TRBV6-1, the J call TRBJ1-6; perhaps TRBD1 as D (6 bases). The CDR3 has 15 amino acids. The V end lost 11 bases, the J end lost 9 bases, and 23 bases lay between the germline ends. CDR1 MNHNS and CDR2 SASEGT come from the germline V gene. The DNA for the CDR3 is TGTGCCGGATCGACCTTGGGGGGCGCGGGTTCACCCCTCCACTTT. Translating gives CAGSTLGGAGSPLHF.

The chain couples TRBV9 to TRBJ2-1, with TRBD2 matching over 11 bases. This CDR3 is 16 amino acids long. Germline lookup yields CDR1 SGDLS and CDR2 YYNGEE. V lost 2 bases and J lost 4; bases outside the gene matches: 5. CDR3 residues: CASSVSGGAGYNEQFF. In DNA form, the CDR3 reads TGTGCCAGCAGCGTTAGCGGGGGGGCGGGATACAATGAGCAGTTCTTC.

The chain combines TRBV5-1 with TRBJ1-2; 8 nucleotides agree with TRBD1. Germline CDR1 and CDR2: SGHRS and YFSETQ. V trimming: 1 base; J trimming: 8 bases; junction bases outside the gene matches: 7. The length of the CDR3 is 14 residues. In DNA form, the CDR3 reads TGCGCCAGCAGCTTGTCAGGGGGCGCAAACGGCTACACCTTC. It translates to CASSLSGGANGYTF.

The chain has TRBV5-1 and TRBJ1-2, with 11 bases lining up with TRBD1. The V and J ends lost 5 bases and 4 bases, in that order; junction bases with no gene match: 13. This CDR3 contains 17 residues. Germline assignment: CDR1 SGHRS and CDR2 YFSETQ. CDR3 bases: TGCGCCAGCAGTCCAAACACCGGGACAGGGGGTATCTATGGCTACACCTTC. Protein: CASSPNTGTGGIYGYTF.